The T cell receptor beta chain under discussion was sequenced for a study of post-analysis software for immune sequencing data. Findings of the study overall: When the samples were clustered directly with F measure, those that had been prepared in the same batch showed strong co-clustering. Patients used five TRBV segments, including TRBV5-6, TRBV5-1 and TRBV20-1, more often than controls. Controls' normalized Chao1 diversity significantly exceeded that of multiple sclerosis patients.

Germline CDR1 DFQATT, CDR2 SNEGSKA (reference sequence). The V and J ends lost 2 bases and 5 bases, in that order; junction bases with no gene match: 7. CDR3 size: 14 residues. This clonotype was recorded at least ten times. Its antigen is not known. cDNA libraries for TCR beta contained unique molecular identifiers. MiXCR, applied by TCRdb to the PCR reads, yields one record per CDR3 protein. The sample has approximately 570,000 distinct CDR3 sequences, 40% to 50% seen once. This chain joins TRBV20-1 and TRBJ2-5, with 8 bases identical to TRBD2. Sequencing was carried out using blood. The TCR was taken from a girl aged 5-17 years with multiple sclerosis. The CDR3 nucleotides are TGCAGTGCTAGAACGGGACTAGTCGATGAGACCCAGTACTTC. Encoded protein: CSARTGLVDETQYF.